The T cell receptor beta chain described here comes from a study of cytomegalovirus exposure and HLA in healthy donors. Libraries were prepared by immunoSEQ multiplex PCR; TCRdb keeps only in-frame clonotypes and omits some of them. The repertoire consists of approximately 300,000 clones, with roughly 85% occurring once and the leading ten covering about 0.8%. The CDR3 runs 14 residues. Losses at the gene ends were 0 bases for V and 5 bases for J; bases not matched to a gene: 5. The germline V gene has CDR1 GTSNPN and CDR2 SVGIG (reference sequence). The chain couples TRBV30 to TRBJ1-1, with 8 bases lining up with TRBD1. Material: PBMCs. The TCR originated in a young woman in good health and CMV-seronegative. The CDR3 protein is CAWSVTGARTEAFF. The CDR3 bases are TGTGCCTGGAGTGTGACAGGGGCGAGGACTGAAGCTTTCTTT. The entire variable domain, with the rest obtained from reference TRBV30 and TRBJ1-1, is as follows: SQTIHQWPATLVQPVGSPLSLECTVEGTSNPNLYWYRQAAGRGLQLLFYSVGIGQISSEVPQNLSASRPQDRQFILSSKKLLLSDSGFYLCAWSVTGARTEAFFGQGTRLTVV.